This T cell receptor (beta chain) was observed in a study of a mutant IDH1 vaccine in newly diagnosed glioma. Germline assignment: CDR1 SNHLY and CDR2 FYNNEI. This CDR3 comprises 13 residues. The V and J ends lost 5 bases and 3 bases respectively, with 10 bases between them. The time point is: week 47, end of study. Each vaccine dose was 300 ug of mutant IDH1 20-mer peptide, with topical imiquimod. Generated by immunoSEQ multiplex PCR, the TCRdb table keeps only in-frame clones and is missing some. This sample has under 40,000 clones, with about four fifths found just once. With regard to this clone: Antigen: not known.

V and J are TRBV2 and TRBJ1-1; D not resolved. The source material was PBMCs, sampled from a glioma patient whose treatment included an IDH1 peptide vaccine. This TCR derives from a man younger than 40 with glioma. CDR3 amino acids: CASSLRRYTEAFF. The DNA of the CDR3 is TGTGCCAGCAGTCTACGAAGGTACACTGAAGCTTTCTTT.